This T cell receptor beta chain appears in the sequencing data of a study of tumor-infiltrating lymphocytes in glioblastoma multiforme. TCRB libraries came from RNA via three nested multiplex PCR rounds. No unique molecular identifiers were described for these TCRB libraries. TCRdb fed the multiplex PCR reads into MiXCR, producing one record per CDR3 protein. The sample shows about 16,000 distinct CDR3 sequences, 65% to 75% of them seen only once. Germline CDR1 reads SGHAT; CDR2 reads FQNNGV. The CDR3 consists of 15 residues. This clonotype is medium-sized by share. Germline is not matched at one junction end, which may reflect a read error.

The clonotype originates from a male donor with glioblastoma. The sample was brain tumor tissue. This sequence joins TRBV11-2 and TRBJ2-1; D is ambiguous. The CDR3 sequence: CASSPGAYTYSEQFF. The CDR3 DNA follows: TGTGCCAGCAGCCCTGGAGCCTACACCTACAGTGAGCAGTTCTTC.